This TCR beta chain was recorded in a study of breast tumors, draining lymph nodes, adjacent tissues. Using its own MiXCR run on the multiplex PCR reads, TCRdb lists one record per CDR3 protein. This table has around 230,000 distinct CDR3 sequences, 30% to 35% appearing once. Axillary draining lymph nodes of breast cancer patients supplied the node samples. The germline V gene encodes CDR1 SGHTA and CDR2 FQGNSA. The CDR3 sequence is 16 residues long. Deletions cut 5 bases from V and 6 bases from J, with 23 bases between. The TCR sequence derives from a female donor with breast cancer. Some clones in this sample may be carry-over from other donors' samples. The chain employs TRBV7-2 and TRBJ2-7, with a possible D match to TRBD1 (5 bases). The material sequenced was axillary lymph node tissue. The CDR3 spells CASSSARAGLVGEQYF. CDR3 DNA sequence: TGTGCCAGCAGCAGTGCTAGGGCAGGGCTCGTAGGCGAGCAGTACTTC.